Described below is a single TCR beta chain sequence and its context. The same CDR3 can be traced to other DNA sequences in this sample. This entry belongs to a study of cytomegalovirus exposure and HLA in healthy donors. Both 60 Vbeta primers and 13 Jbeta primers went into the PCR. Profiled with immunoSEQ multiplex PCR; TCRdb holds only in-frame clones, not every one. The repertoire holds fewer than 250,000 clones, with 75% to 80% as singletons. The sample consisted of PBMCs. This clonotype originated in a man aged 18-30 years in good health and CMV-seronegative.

Written as DNA, the CDR3 is TGTGCCAGCAGCGTACAGGGTGCCGGGGAGCTGTTTTTT. It translates to CASSVQGAGELFF. The V gene is TRBV9, the J gene TRBJ2-2, with D tentatively TRBD1 (5 bases). This CDR3 is built from 13 residues. Germline lookup yields CDR1 SGDLS and CDR2 YYNGEE. V was trimmed by 1 base and J by 6 bases, leaving 7 bases between them.